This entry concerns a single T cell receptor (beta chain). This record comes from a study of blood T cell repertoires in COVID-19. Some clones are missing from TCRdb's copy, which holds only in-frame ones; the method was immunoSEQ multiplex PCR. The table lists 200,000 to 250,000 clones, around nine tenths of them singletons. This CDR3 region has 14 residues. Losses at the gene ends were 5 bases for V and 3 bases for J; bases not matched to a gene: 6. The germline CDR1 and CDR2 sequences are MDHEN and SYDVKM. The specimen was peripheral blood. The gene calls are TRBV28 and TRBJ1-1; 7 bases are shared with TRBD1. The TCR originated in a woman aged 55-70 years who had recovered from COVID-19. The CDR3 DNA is TGTGCCAGCAGTCCTCAGGGGGAAGACACTGAAGCTTTCTTT. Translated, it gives CASSPQGEDTEAFF.